A few counts support the clone carrying this T cell receptor beta chain. Its specificity is unknown. The data originate from a study of T-cell memory formation after mild COVID-19. Study-level information: Among the donors, TCR clusters were largely specific to each donor. Study-wide findings and caveats: Day 15 to 85 contracting clones showed balanced CD4/CD8; day 15 to 37 expanders favored CD4+. Of the contracting clones, CD4+ ones lay mainly in CM and EM, and CD8+ ones in EMRA. Several responding clones turned up in pre-infection memory, indicating that cross-reactive memory may have taken part.

In TCRdb, the 5' RACE reads were re-called with MiXCR into one record per CDR3 protein. The sample yields about 180,000 distinct CDR3 sequences, approximately 18% seen once. Trimming took 3 bases from V and 2 from J, leaving 10 bases between them. This CDR3 has 14 amino acids. Per germline, CDR1 SEHNR and CDR2 FQNEAQ (reference sequence). This sequence joins TRBV7-9 and TRBJ1-2; D is unclear. The receptor was derived from a man between 18 and 35 years old who had mild COVID-19 (a few samples of this study predate the infection). Cell type and time point are not known. The sample taken for sequencing was PBMCs or a T cell subset sorted from them (not recorded which). In nucleotides, the CDR3 is TGTGCCAGCAGCTTCTGGGAGGCAAACTATGGCTACACCTTC. It yields the protein CASSFWEANYGYTF.